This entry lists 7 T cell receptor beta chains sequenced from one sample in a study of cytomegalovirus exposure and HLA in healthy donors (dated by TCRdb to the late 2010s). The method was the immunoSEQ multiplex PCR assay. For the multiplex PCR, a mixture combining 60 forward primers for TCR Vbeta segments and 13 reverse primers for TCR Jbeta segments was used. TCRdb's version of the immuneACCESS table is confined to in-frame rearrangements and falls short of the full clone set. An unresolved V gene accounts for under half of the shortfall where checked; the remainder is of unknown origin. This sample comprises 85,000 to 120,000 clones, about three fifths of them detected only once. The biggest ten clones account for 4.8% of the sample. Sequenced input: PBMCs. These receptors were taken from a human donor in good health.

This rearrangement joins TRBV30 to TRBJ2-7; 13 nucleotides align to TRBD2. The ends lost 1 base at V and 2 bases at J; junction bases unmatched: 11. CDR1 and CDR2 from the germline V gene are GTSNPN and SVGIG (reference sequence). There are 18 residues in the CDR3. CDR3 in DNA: TGTGCCTGGAGTGACTGGAAAGGACTAGCGGGAGAAACCTACGAGCAGTACTTC. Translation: CAWSDWKGLAGETYEQYF. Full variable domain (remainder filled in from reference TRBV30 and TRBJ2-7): SQTIHQWPATLVQPVGSPLSLECTVEGTSNPNLYWYRQAAGRGLQLLFYSVGIGQISSEVPQNLSASRPQDRQFILSSKKLLLSDSGFYLCAWSDWKGLAGETYEQYFGPGTRLTVT.

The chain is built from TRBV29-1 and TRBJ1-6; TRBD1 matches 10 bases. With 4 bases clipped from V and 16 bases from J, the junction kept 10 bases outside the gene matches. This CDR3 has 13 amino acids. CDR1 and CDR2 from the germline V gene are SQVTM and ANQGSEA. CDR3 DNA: TGCAGCGTTGCCGGGACAGGGGAACAATCTCTCCACTTT. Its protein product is CSVAGTGEQSLHF.

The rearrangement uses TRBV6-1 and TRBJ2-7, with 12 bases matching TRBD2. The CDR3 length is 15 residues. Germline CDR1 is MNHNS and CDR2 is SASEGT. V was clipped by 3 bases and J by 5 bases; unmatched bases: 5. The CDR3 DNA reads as TGTGCCAGCAGTGACCTAGCGGGAGGGCCACACGAGCAGTACTTC. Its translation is CASSDLAGGPHEQYF.

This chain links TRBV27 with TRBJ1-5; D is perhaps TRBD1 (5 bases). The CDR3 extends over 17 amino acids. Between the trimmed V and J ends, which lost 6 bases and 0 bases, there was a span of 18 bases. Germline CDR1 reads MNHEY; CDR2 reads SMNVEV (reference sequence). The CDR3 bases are TGTGCCAGCAGATCGGGACTCGGGGATCCTAGCAATCAGCCCCAGCATTTT. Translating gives CASRSGLGDPSNQPQHF.

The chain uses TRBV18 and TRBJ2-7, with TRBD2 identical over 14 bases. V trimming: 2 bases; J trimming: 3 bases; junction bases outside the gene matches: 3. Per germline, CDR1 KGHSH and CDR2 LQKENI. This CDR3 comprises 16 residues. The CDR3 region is CASSPGTSGSFYEQYF. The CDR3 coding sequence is TGTGCCAGCTCACCAGGGACTAGCGGGAGTTTCTACGAGCAGTACTTC.

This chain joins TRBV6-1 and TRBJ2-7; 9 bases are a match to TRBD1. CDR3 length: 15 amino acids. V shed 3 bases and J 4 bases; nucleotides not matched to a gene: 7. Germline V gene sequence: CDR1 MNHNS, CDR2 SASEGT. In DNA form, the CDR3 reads TGTGCCAGCAGTGAGATCGGGACAGGGCTTTACGAGCAGTACTTC. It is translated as CASSEIGTGLYEQYF.

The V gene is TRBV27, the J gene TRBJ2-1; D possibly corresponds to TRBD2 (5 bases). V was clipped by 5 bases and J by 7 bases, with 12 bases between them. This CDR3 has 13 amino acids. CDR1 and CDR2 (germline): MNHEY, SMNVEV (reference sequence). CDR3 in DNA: TGTGCCAGCAGTACCGGACTTCTTAATGAGCAGTTCTTC. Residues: CASSTGLLNEQFF.